This TCR beta chain is drawn from a study of memory CD4+ T cells and cytomegalovirus serostatus. Only in-frame clones appear in the TCRdb table, and some are missing; sequencing was by immunoSEQ multiplex PCR. The table shows 75,000 to 90,000 clones, with 65% to 85% occurring only once. CDR1 and CDR2 from the germline V gene are LNHDA and SQIVND (reference sequence). The CDR3 is 15 residues long. V lost 2 bases, J lost 7 bases, and 18 bases lay in between. A remark on this clone: Its antigen is still unknown.

Single viable CD3+CD4+CD8-CD45RO+ cells were sorted as the memory CD4+ T cells. Study-level findings and limits: Repertoires predicted CMV serostatus with median bootstrapped AUC of about 0.95.

This sequence joins TRBV19 and TRBJ2-7, with a possible D match to TRBD2 (6 bases). Sequenced material: memory CD4+ T cells from blood. This receptor was obtained from an adult in good health and CMV-seronegative. CDR3 in DNA: TGTGCCAGTAGTATAATGGTAGGGAGGTCGTGGGAGCAGTACTTC. This codes for CASSIMVGRSWEQYF.